The T cell receptor (beta chain) under discussion was sequenced for a study of cytomegalovirus exposure and HLA in healthy donors (dated by TCRdb to the late 2010s). About the study as a whole: In an earlier analysis of about 560 of the donors, approximately 260 Gb of sequence data and 120 million or so unique TCR beta sequences from roughly 180 million T cells were reported. Approximately 310 gigabases of sequencing data and around 85 million unique TCR sequences made up an early release that covered roughly 670 HLA-typed donors. Of the 300 to 450 genotyped donors, 80% to 90% were placed in the genetic ancestry cluster associated with self-reported Caucasian donors. The aim of the study was to test whether cataloging public T cell receptors could identify signatures of past pathogen exposure. The study used immunosequencing to profile the T cell repertoires of approximately 640 subjects and linked those repertoires to cytomegalovirus serostatus. A separate validation cohort of roughly 130 different subjects was used in addition to the 666-subject first cohort. The study combined high-throughput TCR immunosequencing, statistical association of individual TCRs with disease status, and machine learning to predict cytomegalovirus infection status. To study patterns of TCR occurrence, a later analysis re-analyzed previously published TCR beta repertoires from 500 to 850 donors and added high-resolution HLA genotyping. In the later analysis, no new phenotypic data were used to find candidate immune exposures; instead, reliance was placed on TCR beta sequences and their occurrence across donors. An earlier analysis of 587 of the donors used high-throughput TCR beta sequencing to judge whether each TCR beta V gene segment behaved as functional or pseudogenic. Donor age, sex, ethnicity and CMV serostatus were compiled together with the repertoire data. A later genetic analysis used genome-wide SNP genotypes for 398 of the 666 donors, treating that subset as a discovery cohort. All discovery cohort repertoires had been generated on a single sequencing platform. Class I and class II HLA loci were covered by the typing at four-digit resolution. Typing coverage differed by locus: A, B, C, DRB1 and DQB1 were typed in about 620-640 donors, DQA1 in about 510, DPA1 in nearly 610, and DPB1 in 450 to 490. Several DR-DQ haplotypes were treated as single units for association and clustering because of strong linkage in the cohort. Among some 410 genotyped donors of the cohort, an average of about 240,000 unique TCR beta nucleotide sequences were sequenced per donor, approximately 20% of them non-productive. What the authors observed across the whole study: In a later analysis, most CMV-associated TCR beta chains were found to appear HLA-restricted, with HLA associations seemingly driven largely by CMV exposure. In a later analysis, the rate of TCR association differed among HLA loci, with DRB1 alleles having the most associated TCRs and HLA-C alleles having the fewest. In a later genetic analysis, fewer N-insertions in productive TCRs were reported among donors in an Asian-associated ancestry cluster than the approximately 630-donor mean. The presence/absence analyses assumed that sequencing depth was roughly uniform across donors, and that assumption may not be true. Linkage disequilibrium might explain the correlated functional status among segregating V segments, but an unknown experimental factor could not be ruled out. When HLA alleles, especially DR and DQ, strongly co-occurred, TCR associations were difficult to assign to individual alleles. HLA typing was unavailable for some donors at each locus, so association tests used only the typed subset. The study gave a list of about 160 TCR beta chains associated with cytomegalovirus. The classifier was reported to diagnose cytomegalovirus status with high specificity and sensitivity in both the original and validation cohorts. The authors suggested that the approach could potentially be generalized to other disease states and immunological phenotypes. In a later genetic analysis, a missense DCLRE1C variant was associated with V-gene and J-gene trimming of TCR beta chains, and the association was replicated in an independent cohort. CMV serostatus was the only immune exposure information available for the cohort. Compared with equally common non-associated chains, HLA-associated TCR beta chains in a later analysis were more clonally expanded and had lower generation probabilities. In this cohort, only TCR beta chains were sequenced, and detectable features were limited by the absence of alpha or paired-chain data. An earlier analysis of 587 of the donors showed that most TCR beta V segments appeared in productive rearrangements either about 87% or about 30% of the time, which broadly matched IMGT annotations. The earlier analysis of almost 600 of the donors excluded seventeen rarely observed V segments, including chromosome 9 orphons, because counts were too low. Most TCR sequences were seen in very few donors, while some public TCRs were found in many individuals. At a false discovery rate of 0.05, a later analysis linked fewer than 20,000 TCR beta sequences to specific HLA alleles. A few of the identified cytomegalovirus-associated TCR beta chains were confirmed in vitro to be specific for cytomegalovirus antigens. A further reported finding was that TCR beta sequences accurately predicted the HLA-A and HLA-B alleles for most subjects in the first cohort. Several of the top co-occurrence clusters appeared to be linked to parvovirus B19, influenza, CMV and Epstein-Barr virus, according to a later analysis. The 87-base-pair reads could not distinguish some IMGT-functional V segments, including TRBV6-2 and TRBV6-3, so those segments were excluded. The sequencing pipeline was judged likely to have produced a cluster of highly shared sequence variants as a technical artifact.

The library was made by the immunoSEQ multiplex PCR assay. A mixture of 60 forward primers for TCR Vbeta segments and 13 reverse primers for TCR Jbeta segments was used in the multiplex PCR. Amplification of the CDR3 region of rearranged TCR beta genes was performed with a multiplex PCR assay on genomic DNA. On the Illumina HiSeq System, the amplified TCR beta libraries were sequenced as 87-base-pair reads. On the authors' methods: A later analysis tallied some 79 million unique TCR beta chains across the 666 repertoires, and approximately 11 million of those chains were shared by two or more donors. Raw reads were error-corrected and collapsed into unique sequences by a nearest-neighbor algorithm in which closely related sequences were merged to remove PCR and sequencing errors. To assign V, D and J gene segments, CDR3 sequences were aligned to IMGT reference sequences. For a sequence to be retained, at least a six-nucleotide match to both a V gene segment and a J gene segment was required. A rearrangement counted as productive if the CDR3 had no stop codons and remained in frame with V and J, and every other rearrangement counted as non-productive. Following IMGT convention, CDR3 was defined as the stretch from the second conserved V-encoded cysteine up to the conserved J-encoded phenylalanine. The earlier analysis of 500 to 750 of the donors excluded any sequence lacking an unambiguous match to a single V gene segment. An earlier analysis of about 590 of the donors classified V segments as functional when productive rearrangements were above 56.7% and as segregating when the standard deviation between donors was above 5%. A statistical classification framework was developed to diagnose cytomegalovirus status using the catalog of TCR beta chain sequences. In a later analysis, V and J genes were assigned by comparing TCR nucleotide sequences against IMGT/GENE-DB human TR gene sequences. A later analysis assigned CDR3 sequences and most-parsimonious VDJ recombination scenarios with the TCRdist pipeline. In a later analysis, each TCR beta chain was defined by its CDR3 amino acid sequence together with its V-gene family, and reads without a unique V-gene family were excluded. In a later analysis, 550 to 650 highly shared, low-generation-probability nucleotide sequences were removed to address suspected cross-contamination and a sequencing artifact. In a later analysis, a clonal expansion index for each public chain was calculated from normalized within-repertoire ranks of inferred template counts. Generation probabilities in a later analysis came from a VDJ recombination model fitted to out-of-frame rearrangements, and those results were checked against IGoR. In a later analysis, TCR-TCR, TCR-HLA and TCR-CMV co-occurrence was scored with hypergeometric tests, and a repertoire-size bias correction was applied to TCR pairs. False discovery rates were estimated in a later analysis by permuting HLA or CMV assignments 20 times. In a later analysis, co-occurring TCRs were grouped with DBSCAN, and TCRdist sequence similarity was added when clustering was performed within HLA-allele-positive subsets. For co-occurrence clustering, repertoires with fewer than 30,000 or more than 120,000 public chains were excluded, along with 4 to 6 repertoires with anomalous nucleotide sharing. This immuneACCESS table, as held by TCRdb, lists in-frame sequences with V and J called but not all clones. Of the missing ones, under half trace to an unresolved V gene in checked studies; the others have no known cause. V and J calls and clone size are copied from that table; D and trimming were computed from the DNA. Here the sample has roughly 92,000 clones; approximately 80% occur a single time. About a third of the sample is taken by the ten largest.

Remarks on this clone: It lacks a known antigen. No base quality values were provided; no much bigger clone lies one nucleotide off.

The cohort comprised some 730 healthy bone marrow donors. All cohort members were sampled while nominally healthy, although unrecorded immune exposures were likely present. The donor was CMV seropositive and belonged to the group of 250 to 350 seropositive cohort members. A peripheral blood sample was provided by each donor, and peripheral blood mononuclear cells were used for TCR beta sequencing. The Qiagen DNeasy Blood Extraction Kit was used to extract genomic DNA from the blood cell samples. The germline V gene yields SGHDT for CDR1 and YYEEEE for CDR2. From its cysteine to its phenylalanine, the CDR3 spans 17 amino acids. Here the CDR3 DNA is all that survives: 51 bases in frame from base 1. Deletion took 4 bases off V and 4 bases off J, with a span of 23 bases between the germline ends.

This receptor chain uses TRBV5-6 and TRBJ1-2, with the D segment identity uncertain. The sample was PBMCs. This receptor was obtained from a man aged 50-59 years in good health and CMV-seropositive. The DNA sequence is TGTGCCAGCAGCCCCAAAAGTAGACCGGGGTGGGGCTATGGCTACACCTTC. Its coded protein is CASSPKSRPGWGYGYTF.